These 25 T cell receptor beta chains came from one sample sequenced in a study of T cell responses to AZD1222 COVID-19 vaccine. Sequencing was performed with immunoSEQ multiplex PCR; in TCRdb, only in-frame clones are kept and a portion is missing. The table has roughly 130,000 clones, about 90% seen once. This sample comprised peripheral blood, obtained on day 0 of AZD1222 vaccination. The receptors were gathered from an adult in good health.

This chain joins TRBV4-3 and TRBJ1-1; D is ambiguous. Germline V gives CDR1 LGHNA, CDR2 YSLEER. The CDR3 is 13 residues long. V was trimmed by 4 bases and J by 7 bases, leaving 13 bases between them. The CDR3 sequence is CASSPRGWVEAFF. CDR3 DNA: TGCGCCAGCAGCCCACGAGGGTGGGTTGAAGCTTTCTTT.

The V call is TRBV4-1, the J call TRBJ1-1, with 8 bases that match TRBD1. The V and J ends lost 0 bases and 7 bases, in that order; junction bases with no gene match: 10. The germline V gene encodes CDR1 MGHRA and CDR2 YSYEKL. This CDR3 has 16 amino acids. In nucleotides, the CDR3 is TGCGCCAGCAGCCAAGAAAGCTCAGGGGGCGGGGGTGAAGCTTTCTTT. Protein product: CASSQESSGGGGEAFF.

This chain joins TRBV4-1 and TRBJ1-1; D not certain. The CDR3 spans 14 residues. The germline CDR1 and CDR2 sequences are MGHRA and YSYEKL. The V gene lost 1 base and the J gene lost 5 bases, with 11 bases spanning the gap. This CDR3 is CASSQVPGGTEAFF. The CDR3 nucleotides read TGCGCCAGCAGCCAAGTCCCAGGCGGAACTGAAGCTTTCTTT.

The V gene is TRBV9, the J gene TRBJ1-2, with a possible D match to TRBD1 (5 bases). This CDR3 contains 13 residues. Germline V gene data show CDR1 as SGDLS and CDR2 as YYNGEE. V was clipped by 3 bases and J by 5 bases, with 11 bases between them. DNA of the CDR3: TGTGCCAGCAGCGAGAGAACAGGTTATGGCTACACCTTC. Translation: CASSERTGYGYTF.

For this clone: The sample contains more than one DNA sequence encoding this CDR3. The V gene is TRBV7-2, the J gene TRBJ1-1; weak D call: TRBD1 (6 bases). Germline CDR1 and CDR2: SGHTA and FQGNSA. Between the trimmed V and J ends, which lost 5 bases and 5 bases, there was a span of 15 bases. The CDR3 extends over 14 amino acids. The CDR3 sequence is CASSLGRGATEAFF. CDR3 bases: TGTGCCAGCAGCCTGGGCAGGGGAGCTACTGAAGCTTTCTTT. The whole variable domain, remainder taken from reference TRBV7-2 and TRBJ1-1, is GAGVSQSPSNKVTEKGKDVELRCDPISGHTALYWYRQSLGQGLEFLIYFQGNSAPDKSGLPSDRFSAERTGGSVSTLTIQRTQQEDSAVYLCASSLGRGATEAFFGQGTRLTVV.

V and J are TRBV11-2 and TRBJ1-1; a possible D gene is TRBD1 (5 bases). The CDR3 contains 15 residues. The germline CDR1 and CDR2 sequences are SGHAT and FQNNGV. Trimming left V 2 bases short and J 3 bases short, with 13 bases between. CDR3 nucleotide sequence: TGTGCCAGCAGCTTATTGATTTCAGGGTACACTGAAGCTTTCTTT. It translates to CASSLLISGYTEAFF.

The chain joins TRBV7-9 to TRBJ1-5, with TRBD1 identical over 8 bases. J lost 4 bases, V lost 5 bases, and 7 bases had no gene match. The germline V gene encodes CDR1 SEHNR and CDR2 FQNEAQ (reference sequence). The CDR3 is made up of 15 amino acids. As DNA, the CDR3 is TGTGCCAGCAGCCAGTCGACAGGGGATAATCAGCCCCAGCATTTT. Its translation is CASSQSTGDNQPQHF.

This clone has just a few counts. The rearrangement links TRBV6-2 or TRBV6-3 to TRBJ2-3; TRBD1 or TRBD2 may be the D gene (6 bases each). V was cut by 6 bases and J by 6 bases, with 19 bases left in between. Germline loops: CDR1 MNHEY, CDR2 SVGEGT. This CDR3 has 15 amino acids. CDR3 region: CASSPPGALADTQYF. CDR3 bases: TGTGCCAGCAGCCCCCCGGGGGCCCTTGCCGATACGCAGTATTTT.

The chain combines TRBV27 with TRBJ1-2; D is undetermined. With 6 bases removed from V and 0 bases from J, the gap between germline ends came to 8 bases. The germline V gene has CDR1 MNHEY and CDR2 SMNVEV (reference sequence). CDR3 length: 13 residues. The CDR3 here is CASSRQANYGYTF. CDR3 nucleotides: TGTGCCAGCAGCAGACAAGCTAACTATGGCTACACCTTC.

The chain is built from TRBV27 and TRBJ1-2, with D possibly being TRBD1 (5 bases). The V and J ends lost 3 bases and 6 bases respectively, with 17 bases between them. From germline, CDR1 is MNHEY and CDR2 SMNVEV (reference sequence). The CDR3 extends over 15 amino acids. For the CDR3, the DNA is TGTGCCAGCAGTTTTGGTTATCGGGGGTTGGATGGCTACACCTTC. It yields the protein CASSFGYRGLDGYTF.

This clone occurred once. This chain links TRBV7-9 with TRBJ1-3, with 7 bases aligning to TRBD1. The J segment lost 4 bases and the V segment lost 1 base, leaving 7 bases of the junction unmatched. In germline, CDR1 is SEHNR, CDR2 FQNEAQ (reference sequence). This CDR3 contains 16 residues. The CDR3 loop reads CASSLGQGGYGNTIYF. The CDR3 DNA sequence: TGTGCCAGCAGCTTAGGACAGGGAGGATACGGAAACACCATATATTTT.

The rearrangement links TRBV7-8 to TRBJ1-1; D call uncertain. This CDR3 has 15 amino acids. Between the trimmed V and J ends, which lost 7 bases and 3 bases, there was a span of 18 bases. Germline CDR1 SGHVS, CDR2 FQNEAQ. In nucleotides, the CDR3 is TGTGCCAGCACCGTTAGCCCGGGGAGGGACACTGAAGCTTTCTTT. Protein product: CASTVSPGRDTEAFF.

V and J are TRBV7-9 and TRBJ2-5; D tentatively reads TRBD1 or TRBD2 (5 bases each). CDR1 and CDR2 from the germline V gene are SEHNR and FQNEAQ (reference sequence). V was trimmed by 6 bases and J by 1 base, leaving 15 bases between them. CDR3 length equals 15 residues. This chain's CDR3 is CASSRRDPGQETQYF. CDR3 DNA sequence: TGTGCCAGCAGTCGCCGGGACCCCGGCCAAGAGACCCAGTACTTC.

The chain uses TRBV19 and TRBJ2-5, with D unresolved. This CDR3 has 15 residues. Trimming left V 1 base short and J 9 bases short, with 18 bases between. CDR1 and CDR2 from the germline V gene are LNHDA and SQIVND (reference sequence). CDR3 DNA sequence: TGTGCCAGTAGTATAGTCGTTGGACGGACGATGGCCCAGTACTTC. It yields the protein CASSIVVGRTMAQYF.

The CDR3, as DNA: TGTGCCAGCAGCCCCCGGACAGGGGCGAACACTGAAGCTTTCTTT. Residues: CASSPRTGANTEAFF. The chain joins TRBV5-4 to TRBJ1-1; 9 bases map to TRBD1. Germline V gene lookup returns CDR1 SGHNT and CDR2 YYREEE (reference sequence). CDR3 length equals 15 residues. V lost 4 bases, J lost 1 base, and 5 bases stayed unmatched.

This rearrangement joins TRBV6-5 to TRBJ1-1; D unresolved. The CDR3 totals 14 residues. With 6 bases removed from V and 1 base from J, the gap between germline ends came to 12 bases. Germline V gene data show CDR1 as MNHEY and CDR2 as SVGAGI. Here the CDR3 reads CASRNPGGNTEAFF. Here the CDR3 DNA reads TGTGCCAGCAGGAACCCGGGCGGGAACACTGAAGCTTTCTTT.

This clone was seen a few times. The chain employs TRBV5-1 and TRBJ1-2, with no clear D. Germline assignment: CDR1 SGHRS and CDR2 YFSETQ. The CDR3 is 12 amino acids. V gave up 4 bases and J gave up 4 bases, with 8 bases separating them. DNA of the CDR3: TGCGCCAGCAGCGCAAACACCTATGGCTACACCTTC. It is translated as CASSANTYGYTF.

DNA of the CDR3: TGTGCCAGCAGCCCAGAGGGACTAGCGCCTAACTACGAGCAGTACTTC. Encoded protein: CASSPEGLAPNYEQYF. The V call is TRBV3-1 (or the pseudogene TRBV3-2), the J call TRBJ2-7; 10 bases fit TRBD2. CDR1 is LGHDT, CDR2 YNNKEL, per germline (reference sequence). Trimming at V came to 4 bases and at J to 3 bases, leaving 9 bases not matched to a gene. The CDR3 runs to 16 residues.

J is TRBJ1-4 and V is TRBV9, with D tentatively TRBD1 (6 bases). The germline gives CDR1 SGDLS, CDR2 YYNGEE. The CDR3 contains 16 residues. V was cut by 0 bases and J by 1 base, with 10 bases left in between. CDR3 residues: CASSVGPTGTNEKLFF. The CDR3 coding sequence is TGTGCCAGCAGCGTAGGACCGACAGGAACTAATGAAAAACTGTTTTTT.

This clone appeared a single time. CDR3 sequence: CASSQGFGVLNTEAFF. The DNA of the CDR3 is TGCGCCAGCAGCCAAGGATTCGGGGTCCTGAACACTGAAGCTTTCTTT. The V gene is TRBV4-1, the J gene TRBJ1-1; no clear D. Germline assignment: CDR1 MGHRA and CDR2 YSYEKL. The CDR3 is 16 residues long. V was shortened by 1 base and J by 0 bases, with 12 bases between the two germline ends.

The DNA for the CDR3 is TGTGCCAGTAGTTCACAGGGAGGCGACTATGGCTACACCTTC. Its translation is CASSSQGGDYGYTF. The chain has TRBV19 and TRBJ1-2, with TRBD1 as a possible D gene (6 bases). V gave up 5 bases and J gave up 3 bases, with 13 bases separating them. Germline-derived CDR1 and CDR2 are LNHDA and SQIVND (reference sequence). The CDR3 contains 14 residues. The full variable domain, completed using reference TRBV19 and TRBJ1-2, is DGGITQSPKYLFRKEGQNVTLSCEQNLNHDAMYWYRQDPGQGLRLIYYSQIVNDFQKGDIAEGYSVSREKKESFPLTVTSAQKNPTAFYLCASSSQGGDYGYTFGSGTRLTVV.

The chain links TRBV4-1 to TRBJ1-4; 7 bases align to TRBD1. CDR1 and CDR2 (germline): MGHRA, YSYEKL. The CDR3 contains 14 residues. V shed 1 base and J 7 bases; nucleotides not matched to a gene: 3. The CDR3 loop is CASSQVGDSEKLFF. CDR3 bases: TGCGCCAGCAGCCAAGTAGGGGACAGTGAAAAACTGTTTTTT.

The chain links TRBV28 to TRBJ1-3; D uncertain. Trimming left V 3 bases short and J 1 base short, with 7 bases between. Germline V gene data show CDR1 as MDHEN and CDR2 as SYDVKM. This CDR3 is built from 14 residues. Here the CDR3 reads CASSLALSGNTIYF. CDR3 sequence (DNA): TGTGCCAGCAGTTTGGCCCTTTCTGGAAACACCATATATTTT.

The sample holds one count of this clone. The chain joins TRBV7-9 to TRBJ2-5; D is uncertain. Germline V gene sequence: CDR1 SEHNR, CDR2 FQNEAQ (reference sequence). The CDR3 consists of 15 residues. With 3 bases removed from V and 1 base from J, the gap between germline ends came to 12 bases. The CDR3 nucleotides are TGTGCCAGCAGCTTTCGTTACCAGATCCAAGAGACCCAGTACTTC. It yields the protein CASSFRYQIQETQYF.

The V gene is TRBV6-4, the J gene TRBJ1-6; D may be TRBD1 (6 bases). V was cut by 0 bases and J by 13 bases, with 19 bases left in between. Germline V lookup: CDR1 MRHNA, CDR2 SNTAGT. This CDR3 spans 16 amino acids. As DNA, the CDR3 is TGTGCCAGCAGTGACTCCTGGGGGGCGAGCTCCGGTCCCCTCCACTTT. It is translated as CASSDSWGASSGPLHF.